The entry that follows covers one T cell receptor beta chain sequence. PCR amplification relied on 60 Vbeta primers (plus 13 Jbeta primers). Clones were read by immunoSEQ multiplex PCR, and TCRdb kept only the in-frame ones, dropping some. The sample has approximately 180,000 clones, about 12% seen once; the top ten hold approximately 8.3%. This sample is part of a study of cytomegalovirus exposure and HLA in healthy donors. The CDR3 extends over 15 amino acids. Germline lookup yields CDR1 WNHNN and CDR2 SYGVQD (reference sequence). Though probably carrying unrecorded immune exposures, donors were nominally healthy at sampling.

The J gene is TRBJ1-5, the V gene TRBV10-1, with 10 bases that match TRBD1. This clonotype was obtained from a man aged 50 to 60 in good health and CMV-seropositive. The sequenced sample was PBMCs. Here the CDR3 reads CGRGDRGLYNQPQHF. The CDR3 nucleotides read TGCGGAAGAGGGGACAGGGGCCTCTACAATCAGCCCCAGCATTTT.